What follows are 31 T cell receptor beta chains derived from one specimen sequenced in a study of T cells after yellow fever vaccination. TCRdb called the 5' RACE reads again in MiXCR, with one record for every CDR3 protein. The table records some 670,000 distinct CDR3 sequences, roughly 12% of them present only once. The sample here was PBMCs, taken on the day of the yellow fever booster vaccination. Receptors originate from a man aged 25-40 years who received the YFV17D yellow fever vaccine.

This clonotype was seen at least ten times. V gene TRBV7-2 combines with J gene TRBJ1-4; D call uncertain. This CDR3 has 15 amino acids. V was cut by 1 base and J by 5 bases, with 11 bases left in between. From germline, CDR1 is SGHTA and CDR2 FQGNSA. The DNA of the CDR3 is TGTGCCAGCAGCTTAGGGCAAGGGCGGAATGAAAAACTGTTTTTT. Amino acids: CASSLGQGRNEKLFF.

This clonotype was counted between two and nine times. The chain uses TRBV7-8 and TRBJ2-5; possibly TRBD1 or TRBD2 for D (5 bases each). V lost 5 bases and J lost 5, with 15 bases in between. The germline V gene encodes CDR1 SGHVS and CDR2 FQNEAQ. The CDR3 covers 14 residues. The CDR3 reads CASSPGRGTETQYF. In nucleotides, the CDR3 is TGTGCCAGCAGCCCTGGGAGAGGGACGGAGACCCAGTACTTC.

The V gene is TRBV19, the J gene TRBJ1-3; no firm D call. CDR1 and CDR2 (germline): LNHDA, SQIVND (reference sequence). The ends were cut back, 6 bases at V and 0 bases at J, with 6 bases in the middle. The CDR3 runs to 13 residues. CDR3 nucleotide sequence: TGTGCCAGTAGGTACAGCTCTGGAAACACCATATATTTT. It encodes CASRYSSGNTIYF. Full variable domain (missing parts from reference TRBV19 and TRBJ1-3): DGGITQSPKYLFRKEGQNVTLSCEQNLNHDAMYWYRQDPGQGLRLIYYSQIVNDFQKGDIAEGYSVSREKKESFPLTVTSAQKNPTAFYLCASRYSSGNTIYFGEGSWLTVV.

This clonotype was counted between two and nine times. The chain links TRBV19 to TRBJ2-3; 7 bases are a match to TRBD2. The CDR3 totals 14 residues. V lost 6 bases, J lost 6 bases, and 9 bases stayed unmatched. Germline V gene data show CDR1 as LNHDA and CDR2 as SQIVND (reference sequence). CDR3 loop: CASSRQRGRDTQYF. CDR3 bases: TGTGCCAGTAGCCGACAGCGGGGAAGGGATACGCAGTATTTT.

This chain uses TRBV12-3 or TRBV12-4 with TRBJ1-5; D perhaps matches TRBD1 (5 bases). The CDR3 totals 16 residues. V was clipped by 3 bases and J by 4 bases, with 16 bases between them. The CDR3 sequence is CASSLGPETFNQPQHF. The CDR3 bases are TGTGCCAGCAGTTTGGGGCCAGAGACCTTTAATCAGCCCCAGCATTTT.

This clonotype has more than one count but fewer than ten. The chain links TRBV7-6 to TRBJ2-7, with 8 bases that match TRBD2. Trimming removed 7 bases from V and 0 bases from J; junction bases left unmatched: 32. This CDR3 is built from 23 residues. CDR1 and CDR2 from the germline V gene are SGHVS and FNYEAQ. CDR3 region: CASNNPPPSWPGTSQASSYEQYF. CDR3 DNA: TGTGCCAGCAACAATCCACCTCCCTCGTGGCCCGGGACTAGTCAGGCAAGCTCCTACGAGCAGTACTTC.

This clonotype was picked up many times. The V and J genes are TRBV7-3 and TRBJ2-1; weak D call: TRBD2 (6 bases). The CDR3 totals 15 residues. Germline V gene sequence: CDR1 SGHTA, CDR2 FQGTGA. V lost 5 bases, J lost 1 base, and 12 bases lay in between. In nucleotides, the CDR3 is TGTGCCAGCAGCCAAGCCCGGGGGTCCTACAATGAGCAGTTCTTC. Its protein is CASSQARGSYNEQFF.

Written as DNA, the CDR3 is TGTGCCAGCAGCGTAGCCGCTAGCGGGAGAACAGATACGCAGTATTTT. Its protein is CASSVAASGRTDTQYF. The rearrangement joins TRBV9 to TRBJ2-3; 10 bases are shared with TRBD2. Germline V CDR1 and CDR2: SGDLS, YYNGEE. Trimming removed 0 bases from V and 3 bases from J; junction bases left unmatched: 4. This CDR3 has 16 amino acids.

There are a few counts of this clonotype. This sequence joins TRBV7-7 and TRBJ1-1; unclear D gene. CDR3 length equals 13 residues. The V and J ends lost 4 bases and 1 base respectively, with 7 bases between them. The V gene's germline CDR1 is SSHAT and CDR2 FNYEAQ (reference sequence). The CDR3 sequence is CASSSLRNTEAFF. The CDR3, as DNA: TGTGCCAGCAGCTCTCTGCGGAACACTGAAGCTTTCTTT.

This chain uses TRBV5-1 with TRBJ1-2; tentatively, D is TRBD1 (5 bases). The germline CDR1 and CDR2 sequences are SGHRS and YFSETQ. CDR3 size: 14 residues. V was shortened by 4 bases and J by 4 bases, with 14 bases between the two germline ends. The DNA for the CDR3 is TGCGCCAGCAGCCCTGACGGGAGGGGCTATGGCTACACCTTC. This translates into CASSPDGRGYGYTF.

The J gene is TRBJ2-1, the V gene TRBV7-9; 9 nucleotides agree with TRBD2. The CDR3 loop spans 15 amino acids. V trimming: 6 bases; J trimming: 4 bases; junction bases outside the gene matches: 7. Germline-derived CDR1 and CDR2 are SEHNR and FQNEAQ (reference sequence). For the CDR3, the DNA is TGTGCCAGCAGTTCTGGACTAGCGCCATACAATGAGCAGTTCTTC. Translated: CASSSGLAPYNEQFF.

A few counts support this clonotype. The chain joins TRBV7-2 to TRBJ2-7; TRBD2 matches 7 bases. The CDR3 runs to 12 residues. The germline V gene has CDR1 SGHTA and CDR2 FQGNSA. V lost 7 bases and J lost 0; bases outside the gene matches: 0. CDR3 protein: CASKRDSYEQYF. The CDR3 DNA reads TGTGCCAGCAAGCGGGACTCCTACGAGCAGTACTTC.

This clonotype was observed a handful of times. This chain connects TRBV2 to TRBJ1-2; D is unresolved. V lost 4 bases, J lost 3 bases, and 6 bases lay in between. The CDR3 loop spans 12 amino acids. Germline assignment: CDR1 SNHLY and CDR2 FYNNEI. This CDR3 reads CASSVEDYGYTF. In nucleotides, the CDR3 is TGTGCCAGCAGTGTTGAGGACTATGGCTACACCTTC.

This clonotype showed up many times. One end of the junction varies from germline; a read error may be responsible. This sequence joins TRBV7-2 and TRBJ2-5; 11 positions agree with TRBD2. This CDR3 contains 14 residues. The germline CDR1 and CDR2 sequences are SGHTA and FQGNSA. CDR3 loop: CASSLAGGSGSQYF. The DNA of the CDR3 is TGTGCCAGCAGCCTAGCGGGAGGCTCGGGTTCCCAGTACTTC. The variable domain in full, completed from reference TRBV7-2 and TRBJ2-5, reads GAGVSQSPSNKVTEKGKDVELRCDPISGHTALYWYRQSLGQGLEFLIYFQGNSAPDKSGLPSDRFSAERTGGSVSTLTIQRTQQEDSAVYLCASSLAGGSGSQYFGPGTRLLVL.

This chain joins TRBV4-3 and TRBJ1-3, with a tentative D call TRBD1 (6 bases). Trimming stripped 5 bases from V and 2 bases from J, with 16 bases between. Germline V gene data show CDR1 as LGHNA and CDR2 as YSLEER. CDR3 length equals 16 residues. This chain's CDR3 is CASSTITGGPGNTIYF. The DNA for the CDR3 is TGCGCCAGCAGCACCATCACGGGGGGCCCTGGAAACACCATATATTTT.

This clonotype turned up a few times. Here the CDR3 DNA reads TGTGCCTGGAGTGCCGGGACTAGCGGGAGAACAGATACGCAGTATTTT. Translation gives CAWSAGTSGRTDTQYF. The chain recombines TRBV30 with TRBJ2-3; 14 bases are shared with TRBD2. Trimming removed 1 base from V and 3 bases from J; junction bases left unmatched: 3. CDR3 length equals 16 residues. CDR1 and CDR2 (germline): GTSNPN, SVGIG (reference sequence).

At least ten counts were recorded for this clonotype. It may be a read error: a sequence one base away is much more abundant. The genes are TRBV27 and TRBJ2-2, with D unresolved. The CDR3 is made up of 12 amino acids. The V end lost 1 base, the J end lost 6 bases, and 3 bases lay between the germline ends. Per germline, CDR1 MNHEY and CDR2 SMNVEV (reference sequence). Here the CDR3 DNA reads TGTGCCAGCAGTTTATTCGCCGGGGAGCTGTTTTTT. It codes for CASSLFAGELFF.

This clonotype was recorded many times. The rearrangement uses TRBV15 and TRBJ2-7, with D perhaps TRBD2 (5 bases). CDR3 size: 16 residues. V was cut by 0 bases and J by 2 bases, with 14 bases left in between. Germline CDR1 reads LNHNV; CDR2 reads YYDKDF (reference sequence). The CDR3 loop reads CATSRDPTGMTYEQYF. DNA of the CDR3: TGTGCCACCAGCAGAGACCCAACGGGGATGACCTACGAGCAGTACTTC.

The V gene is TRBV15, the J gene TRBJ1-3, with D unresolved. CDR3 size: 14 residues. Trimming shortened V by 0 bases and J by 0 bases, and 3 bases separated the two germline ends. The germline CDR1 and CDR2 sequences are LNHNV and YYDKDF (reference sequence). The CDR3: CATSRDNSGNTIYF. As DNA, the CDR3 is TGTGCCACCAGCAGAGACAACTCTGGAAACACCATATATTTT.

The chain joins TRBV19 to TRBJ2-1, with TRBD2 matching over 10 bases. CDR1 and CDR2 (germline): LNHDA, SQIVND (reference sequence). V trimming: 2 bases; J trimming: 10 bases; junction bases outside the gene matches: 8. This CDR3 spans 15 amino acids. The CDR3 region has the DNA TGTGCCAGTAGTATATCGGCTAGCGGGGGCTCCGAGCAGTTCTTC. Its protein product is CASSISASGGSEQFF.

This chain connects TRBV6-2 or TRBV6-3 to TRBJ2-1; TRBD2 matches at 14 bases. The CDR3 sequence is 19 residues long. The V gene end was trimmed by 6 bases and the J gene end by 0 bases; junction bases not matched to a gene: 10. In germline, CDR1 is MNHEY, CDR2 SVGEGT. In nucleotides, the CDR3 is TGTGCCAGCAGGGGAACGACTAGCGGGAGGGAAAGCTCCTACAATGAGCAGTTCTTC. Protein product: CASRGTTSGRESSYNEQFF.

This clonotype was observed a few times. The rearrangement links TRBV27 to TRBJ2-1; TRBD2 matches 8 bases. J lost 3 bases, V lost 4 bases, and 5 bases had no gene match. CDR1 and CDR2 (germline): MNHEY, SMNVEV (reference sequence). CDR3 length: 15 amino acids. DNA for the CDR3: TGTGCCAGCAGTTATAGCGGGACCTACTACAATGAGCAGTTCTTC. Amino acids: CASSYSGTYYNEQFF.

This clonotype has more than one count but fewer than ten. The chain uses TRBV12-3 or TRBV12-4 and TRBJ2-5, with D unclear. Trimming took 5 bases from V and 2 from J, leaving 12 bases between them. This CDR3 spans 14 amino acids. The CDR3 here is CASSTAPTQETQYF. The CDR3 coding sequence is TGTGCCAGCAGTACGGCGCCCACGCAAGAGACCCAGTACTTC.

There are a few counts of this clonotype. The gene calls are TRBV28 and TRBJ1-5; perhaps TRBD1 as D (5 bases). The CDR3 spans 13 residues. The V and J ends lost 5 bases and 14 bases respectively, with 19 bases between them. CDR1 is MDHEN, CDR2 SYDVKM, per germline. In DNA form, the CDR3 reads TGTGCCAGCAGTAAAGGGCCGCGGCGGGGGAAGCATTTT. Translating it yields CASSKGPRRGKHF.

This clonotype was found many times. This chain links TRBV5-1 with TRBJ2-4; D may match TRBD1 or TRBD2 (5 bases each). The ends were cut back, 4 bases at V and 0 bases at J, with 14 bases in the middle. Germline values: CDR1 SGHRS, CDR2 YFSETQ. There are 16 residues in the CDR3. CDR3 DNA: TGCGCCAGCAGCAAAGGGACGACTCTAGCCAAAAACATTCAGTACTTC. Its protein is CASSKGTTLAKNIQYF.

V usage is TRBV30 and J usage is TRBJ2-2, with D unresolved. The germline V gene encodes CDR1 GTSNPN and CDR2 SVGIG (reference sequence). The CDR3 has 13 residues. Trimming took off 5 bases at V and 1 base at J, with 8 bases between the two ends. As DNA, the CDR3 is TGTGCCTGGCACGTGCAGAACACCGGGGAGCTGTTTTTT. Amino acid sequence: CAWHVQNTGELFF.

The chain joins TRBV12-3 or TRBV12-4 to TRBJ2-5, with 9 bases matching TRBD2. CDR3 length equals 19 residues. With 5 bases clipped from V and 0 bases from J, the junction kept 16 bases outside the gene matches. The CDR3 protein is CASSPGVASGTSNQETQYF. CDR3 coding DNA: TGTGCCAGCAGTCCAGGGGTGGCTAGCGGGACTAGTAACCAAGAGACCCAGTACTTC.

The chain employs TRBV2 and TRBJ2-1; 8 nucleotides match TRBD1. CDR3 length: 15 residues. Germline CDR1 and CDR2: SNHLY and FYNNEI. Germline trimming cut 6 bases from V and 12 bases from J; bases unmatched to any gene: 16. This CDR3 is CASSDRTGPVGVQFF. The CDR3 nucleotides are TGTGCCAGCAGCGACCGGACAGGGCCGGTCGGGGTGCAGTTCTTC. The whole variable domain, remainder taken from reference TRBV2 and TRBJ2-1, is EPEVTQTPSHQVTQMGQEVILRCVPISNHLYFYWYRQILGQKVEFLVSFYNNEISEKSEIFDDQFSVERPDGSNFTLKIRSTKLEDSAMYFCASSDRTGPVGVQFFGPGTRLTVL.

V usage is TRBV5-1 and J usage is TRBJ1-4, with a weak D call TRBD1 (6 bases). The germline V gene has CDR1 SGHRS and CDR2 YFSETQ. The CDR3 spans 13 residues. V dropped 2 bases and J dropped 13 bases, with 15 bases sitting between them. The CDR3 region is CASSFIRGEALFF. The CDR3 region has the DNA TGCGCCAGCAGCTTCATCAGGGGCGAGGCACTGTTTTTT.

The chain combines TRBV6-1 with TRBJ2-5, with 7 bases lining up with TRBD1. The V gene end was trimmed by 6 bases and the J gene end by 2 bases; junction bases not matched to a gene: 12. The CDR3 is 16 residues long. Germline CDR1 is MNHNS and CDR2 is SASEGT. CDR3 residues: CASSPLGDSAQETQYF. The CDR3, as DNA: TGTGCCAGCAGCCCTCTGGGGGACAGTGCACAAGAGACCCAGTACTTC.

This clonotype has just a few counts. This chain joins TRBV29-1 and TRBJ2-3, with 9 bases fitting TRBD2. This CDR3 spans 14 amino acids. The germline CDR1 and CDR2 sequences are SQVTM and ANQGSEA. With V trimmed by 5 bases and J by 5 bases, 8 bases remained unmatched. CDR3 region: CSVHPAGGQDTQYF. Here the CDR3 DNA reads TGCAGCGTTCACCCAGCGGGAGGTCAAGATACGCAGTATTTT.